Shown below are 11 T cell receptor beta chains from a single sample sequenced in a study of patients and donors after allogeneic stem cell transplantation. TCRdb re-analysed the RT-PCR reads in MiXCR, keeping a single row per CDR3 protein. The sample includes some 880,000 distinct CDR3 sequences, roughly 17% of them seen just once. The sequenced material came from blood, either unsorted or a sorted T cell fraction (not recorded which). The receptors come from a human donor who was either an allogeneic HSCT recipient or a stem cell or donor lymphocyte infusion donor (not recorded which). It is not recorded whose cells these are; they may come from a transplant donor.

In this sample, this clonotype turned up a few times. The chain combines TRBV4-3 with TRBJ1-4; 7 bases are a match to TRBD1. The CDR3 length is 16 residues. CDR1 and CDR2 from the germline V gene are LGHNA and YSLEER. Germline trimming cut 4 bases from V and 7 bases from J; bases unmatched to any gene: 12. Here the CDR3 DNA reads TGCGCCAGCAGCCCAAGCCCTACAGGGGTCGGTGAAAAACTGTTTTTT. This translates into CASSPSPTGVGEKLFF.

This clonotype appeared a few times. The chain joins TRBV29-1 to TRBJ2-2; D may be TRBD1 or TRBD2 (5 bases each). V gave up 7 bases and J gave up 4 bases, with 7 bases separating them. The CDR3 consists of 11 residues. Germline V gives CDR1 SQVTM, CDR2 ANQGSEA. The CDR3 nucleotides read TGCAGCGCCGGGGCCACCGGGGAGCTGTTTTTT. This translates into CSAGATGELFF.

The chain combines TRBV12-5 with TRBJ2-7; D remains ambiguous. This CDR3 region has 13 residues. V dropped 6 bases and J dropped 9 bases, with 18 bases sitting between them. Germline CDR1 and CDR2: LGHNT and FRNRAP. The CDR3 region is CASGHDPTGRQYF. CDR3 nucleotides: TGTGCTAGTGGCCATGACCCAACCGGAAGGCAGTACTTC.

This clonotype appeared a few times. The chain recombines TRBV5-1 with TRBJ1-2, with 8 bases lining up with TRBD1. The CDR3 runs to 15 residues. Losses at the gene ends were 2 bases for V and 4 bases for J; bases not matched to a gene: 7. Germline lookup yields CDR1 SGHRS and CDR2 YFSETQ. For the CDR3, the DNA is TGCGCCAGCAGCTTCTGGACAGGGAACCCCTATGGCTACACCTTC. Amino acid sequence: CASSFWTGNPYGYTF. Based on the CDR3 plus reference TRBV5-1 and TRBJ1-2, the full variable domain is KAGVTQTPRYLIKTRGQQVTLSCSPISGHRSVSWYQQTPGQGLQFLFEYFSETQRNKGNFPGRFSGRQFSNSRSEMNVSTLELGDSALYLCASSFWTGNPYGYTFGSGTRLTVV.

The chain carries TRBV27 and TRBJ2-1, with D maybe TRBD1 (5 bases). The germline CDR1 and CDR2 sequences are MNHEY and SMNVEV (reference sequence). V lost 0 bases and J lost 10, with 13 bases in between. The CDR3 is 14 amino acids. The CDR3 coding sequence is TGTGCCAGCAGTTTATCGCAGGGTTTTAACGAGCAGTTCTTC. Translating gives CASSLSQGFNEQFF.

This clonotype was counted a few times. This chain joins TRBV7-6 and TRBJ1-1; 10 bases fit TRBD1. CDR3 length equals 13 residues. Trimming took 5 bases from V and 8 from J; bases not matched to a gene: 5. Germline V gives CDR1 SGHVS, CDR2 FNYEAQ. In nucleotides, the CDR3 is TGTGCCAGCAGCCGGGACAGGGGAAAGGAAGCTTTCTTT. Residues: CASSRDRGKEAFF.

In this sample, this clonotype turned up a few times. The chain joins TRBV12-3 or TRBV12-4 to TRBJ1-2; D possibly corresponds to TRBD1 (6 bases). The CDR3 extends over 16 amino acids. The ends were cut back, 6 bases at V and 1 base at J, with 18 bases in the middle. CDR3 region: CASSPRVGGGNYGYTF. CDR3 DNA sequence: TGTGCCAGCAGCCCTAGGGTAGGGGGTGGTAACTATGGCTACACCTTC.

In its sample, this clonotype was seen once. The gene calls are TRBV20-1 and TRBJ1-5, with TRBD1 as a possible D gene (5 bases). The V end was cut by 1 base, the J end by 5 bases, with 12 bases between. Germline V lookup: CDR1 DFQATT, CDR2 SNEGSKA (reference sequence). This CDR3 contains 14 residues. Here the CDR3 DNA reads TGCAGTGCTAGAGGTGGGGCGGTTCATCAGCCCCAGCATTTT. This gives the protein CSARGGAVHQPQHF.

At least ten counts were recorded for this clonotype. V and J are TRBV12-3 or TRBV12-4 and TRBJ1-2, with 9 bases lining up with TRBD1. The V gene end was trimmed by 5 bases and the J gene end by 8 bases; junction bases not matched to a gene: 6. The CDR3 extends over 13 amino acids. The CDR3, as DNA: TGTGCCAGCAGTCCGGACAGGGGTCGAGGCTACACCTTC. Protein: CASSPDRGRGYTF.

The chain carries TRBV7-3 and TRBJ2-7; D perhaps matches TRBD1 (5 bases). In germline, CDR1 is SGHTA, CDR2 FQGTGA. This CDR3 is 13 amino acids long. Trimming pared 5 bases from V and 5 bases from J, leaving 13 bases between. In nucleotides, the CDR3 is TGTGCCAGCAGCCACGACAGTTTCAACGAGCAGTACTTC. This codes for CASSHDSFNEQYF.

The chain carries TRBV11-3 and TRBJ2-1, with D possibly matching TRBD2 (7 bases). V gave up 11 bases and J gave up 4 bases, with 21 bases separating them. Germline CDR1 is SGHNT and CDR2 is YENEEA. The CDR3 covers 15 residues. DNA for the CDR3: TGTGCCGCACAAGGGGGGGGAGGAGGTTACAATGAGCAGTTCTTC. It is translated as CAAQGGGGGYNEQFF.